Below are 9 T cell receptor beta chains sequenced from a single sample in a study of blood T cell repertoires in COVID-19. This table comes from immunoSEQ multiplex PCR, and its TCRdb copy is limited to in-frame clones, with some not included. The sample includes over 80,000 clones, about 71% of them seen just once. The source material was peripheral blood. These receptor sequences come from a woman in her forties or fifties with acute or convalescent COVID-19.

V gene TRBV3-1 (or the pseudogene TRBV3-2) combines with J gene TRBJ1-1; D unresolved. Deletions cut 0 bases from V and 4 bases from J, with 9 bases between. Germline assignment: CDR1 LGHDT and CDR2 YNNKEL (reference sequence). The CDR3 is made up of 14 amino acids. CDR3 protein: CASSQDPRGTEAFF. The DNA of the CDR3 is TGTGCCAGCAGCCAAGATCCCAGAGGCACTGAAGCTTTCTTT.

The chain employs TRBV7-2 and TRBJ2-1, with 8 bases matching TRBD1. CDR1 is SGHTA and CDR2 is FQGNSA in the germline V gene. This CDR3 region has 13 residues. V shed 5 bases and J 7 bases; nucleotides not matched to a gene: 4. The CDR3 loop reads CASSNYRGNEQFF. The CDR3 DNA is TGTGCCAGCAGCAACTACAGGGGGAATGAGCAGTTCTTC.

This chain connects TRBV18 to TRBJ2-3; D gene ambiguous. The CDR3 covers 12 residues. The germline V gene encodes CDR1 KGHSH and CDR2 LQKENI. Between the trimmed V and J ends, which lost 2 bases and 6 bases, there was a span of 6 bases. CDR3 in DNA: TGTGCCAGCTCACCAGTACGGGATACGCAGTATTTT. Its protein product is CASSPVRDTQYF. The full variable domain, completed using reference TRBV18 and TRBJ2-3, is NAGVMQNPRHLVRRRGQEARLRCSPMKGHSHVYWYRQLPEEGLKFMVYLQKENIIDESGMPKERFSAEFPKEGPSILRIQQVVRGDSAAYFCASSPVRDTQYFGPGTRLTVL.

The chain links TRBV24-1 to TRBJ2-5, with D perhaps TRBD1 (5 bases). This CDR3 comprises 15 residues. Germline CDR1 is KGHDR and CDR2 is SFDVKD. V was pared by 4 bases and J by 1 base, with 12 bases between. CDR3 protein: CATSERAGFQETQYF. CDR3 DNA sequence: TGTGCCACCAGTGAAAGGGCAGGGTTCCAAGAGACCCAGTACTTC.

This chain joins TRBV19 and TRBJ2-1; TRBD1 matches at 7 bases. Germline V lookup: CDR1 LNHDA, CDR2 SQIVND (reference sequence). The CDR3 contains 13 residues. The J segment lost 9 bases and the V segment lost 5 bases, leaving 7 bases of the junction unmatched. This chain's CDR3 is CASSPNRGGEQFF. CDR3 sequence (DNA): TGTGCCAGTAGTCCAAACAGGGGTGGTGAGCAGTTCTTC. Filled out from reference TRBV19 and TRBJ2-1, the complete variable domain reads DGGITQSPKYLFRKEGQNVTLSCEQNLNHDAMYWYRQDPGQGLRLIYYSQIVNDFQKGDIAEGYSVSREKKESFPLTVTSAQKNPTAFYLCASSPNRGGEQFFGPGTRLTVL.

The rearrangement joins TRBV6-2 or TRBV6-3 to TRBJ2-7; TRBD2 is a possible D gene (5 bases). This CDR3 region has 17 residues. The germline gives CDR1 MNHEY, CDR2 SVGEGT. Trimming shortened V by 0 bases and J by 0 bases, and 15 bases separated the two germline ends. In DNA, the CDR3 is TGTGCCAGCAGTTACTCTACGGAGGACTTGAGCTCCTACGAGCAGTACTTC. This translates into CASSYSTEDLSSYEQYF.

The V and J genes are TRBV15 and TRBJ1-5; weak D call: TRBD1 (6 bases). Per the germline V gene, CDR1 is LNHNV and CDR2 is YYDKDF (reference sequence). With 0 bases removed from V and 9 bases from J, the gap between germline ends came to 15 bases. The CDR3 length is 15 residues. DNA of the CDR3: TGTGCCACCAGCAGAGAGCCAGGGGCGGTTTGGCCCCAGCATTTT. Translation: CATSREPGAVWPQHF.

J is TRBJ2-7 and V is TRBV19, with D possibly being TRBD2 (6 bases). The CDR3 length is 14 residues. V lost 3 bases, J lost 3 bases, and 12 bases lay in between. Germline V gene data show CDR1 as LNHDA and CDR2 as SQIVND (reference sequence). The CDR3 sequence is CASSIGGPDYEQYF. In nucleotides, the CDR3 is TGTGCCAGTAGTATCGGGGGACCTGACTACGAGCAGTACTTC. The full variable domain, in which reference TRBV19 and TRBJ2-7 provide the parts outside the CDR3, is DGGITQSPKYLFRKEGQNVTLSCEQNLNHDAMYWYRQDPGQGLRLIYYSQIVNDFQKGDIAEGYSVSREKKESFPLTVTSAQKNPTAFYLCASSIGGPDYEQYFGPGTRLTVT.

This chain links TRBV30 with TRBJ1-6; D perhaps matches TRBD1 (5 bases). From germline, CDR1 is GTSNPN and CDR2 SVGIG (reference sequence). The V end lost 0 bases, the J end lost 9 bases, and 12 bases lay between the germline ends. The CDR3 extends over 14 amino acids. The DNA for the CDR3 is TGTGCCTGGAGTGTACGTCAGGGTCGTTCACCCCTCCACTTT. This codes for CAWSVRQGRSPLHF.